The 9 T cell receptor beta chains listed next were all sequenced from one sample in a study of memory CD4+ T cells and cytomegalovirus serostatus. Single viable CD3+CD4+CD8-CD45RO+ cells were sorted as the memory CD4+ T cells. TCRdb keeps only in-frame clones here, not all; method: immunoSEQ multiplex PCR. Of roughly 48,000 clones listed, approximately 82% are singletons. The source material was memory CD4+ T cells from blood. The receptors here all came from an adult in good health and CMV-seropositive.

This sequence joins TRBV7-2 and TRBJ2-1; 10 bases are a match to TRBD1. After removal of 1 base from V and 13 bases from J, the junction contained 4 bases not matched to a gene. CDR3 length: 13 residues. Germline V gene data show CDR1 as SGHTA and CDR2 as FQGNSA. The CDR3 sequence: CASSLGGQGRQFF. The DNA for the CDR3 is TGTGCCAGCAGCTTAGGGGGACAGGGGCGACAGTTCTTC.

CDR3 loop: CASSLWTSGNTGELFF. The DNA of the CDR3 is TGTGCCAGCAGTTTGTGGACTAGCGGGAACACCGGGGAGCTGTTTTTT. The chain has TRBV27 and TRBJ2-2; 10 positions match TRBD2. V lost 3 bases to trimming and J lost 1 base; unmatched junction nucleotides: 2. Germline V gene lookup returns CDR1 MNHEY and CDR2 SMNVEV (reference sequence). The CDR3 has 16 amino acids.

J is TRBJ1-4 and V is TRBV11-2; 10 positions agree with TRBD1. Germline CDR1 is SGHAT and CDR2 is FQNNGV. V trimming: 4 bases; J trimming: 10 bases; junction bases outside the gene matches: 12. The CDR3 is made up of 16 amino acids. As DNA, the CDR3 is TGTGCCAGCAGCTACCTCCGGGACAGGGGTTTCCGAAAACTGTTTTTT. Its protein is CASSYLRDRGFRKLFF.

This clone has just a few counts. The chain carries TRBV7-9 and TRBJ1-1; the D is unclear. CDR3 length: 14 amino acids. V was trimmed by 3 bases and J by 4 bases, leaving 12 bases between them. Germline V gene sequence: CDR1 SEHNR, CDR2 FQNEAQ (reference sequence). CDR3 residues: CASSLDGVATEAFF. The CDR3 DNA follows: TGTGCCAGCAGCTTGGATGGGGTGGCCACTGAAGCTTTCTTT.

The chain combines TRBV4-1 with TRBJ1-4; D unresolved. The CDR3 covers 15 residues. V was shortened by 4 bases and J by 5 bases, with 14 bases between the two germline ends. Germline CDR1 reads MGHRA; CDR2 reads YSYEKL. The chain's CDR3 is CASSLEDDGNEKLFF. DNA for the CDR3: TGCGCCAGCAGCCTAGAGGACGACGGAAATGAAAAACTGTTTTTT.

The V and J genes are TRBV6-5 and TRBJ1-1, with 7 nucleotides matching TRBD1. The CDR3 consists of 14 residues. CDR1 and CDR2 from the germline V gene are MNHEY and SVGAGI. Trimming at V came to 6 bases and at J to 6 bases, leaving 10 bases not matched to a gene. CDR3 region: CASRLQGYQAEAFF. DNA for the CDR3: TGTGCCAGCAGACTACAGGGGTATCAAGCTGAAGCTTTCTTT.

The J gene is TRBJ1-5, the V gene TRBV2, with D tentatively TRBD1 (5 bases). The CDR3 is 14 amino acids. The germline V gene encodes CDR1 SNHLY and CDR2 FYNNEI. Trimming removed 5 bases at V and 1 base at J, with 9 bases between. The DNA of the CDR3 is TGTGCCAGCAGTCAGGGTACGAGCAATCAGCCCCAGCATTTT. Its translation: CASSQGTSNQPQHF.

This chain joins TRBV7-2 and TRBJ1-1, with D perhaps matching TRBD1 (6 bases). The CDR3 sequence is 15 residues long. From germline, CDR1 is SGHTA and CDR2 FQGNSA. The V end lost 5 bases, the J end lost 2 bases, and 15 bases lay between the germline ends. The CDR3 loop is CASSPQGQKNTEAFF. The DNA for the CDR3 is TGTGCCAGCAGCCCCCAGGGGCAAAAAAACACTGAAGCTTTCTTT.

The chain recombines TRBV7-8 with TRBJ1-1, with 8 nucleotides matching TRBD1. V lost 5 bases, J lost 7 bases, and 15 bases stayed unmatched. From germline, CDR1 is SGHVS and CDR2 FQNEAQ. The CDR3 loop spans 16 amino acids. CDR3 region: CASSARRQGAESEAFF. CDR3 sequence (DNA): TGTGCCAGCAGCGCTCGACGTCAGGGGGCGGAGAGTGAAGCTTTCTTT.